A single sample is the source of the 9 T cell receptor beta chains below, sequenced in a study of control samples from healthy donors and cancer patients (dated by TCRdb to the early 2020s). Receptor libraries were prepared by the immunoSEQ multiplex PCR assay. TCRdb took this table from immuneACCESS and kept in-frame rearrangements with V and J called. Such tables lack part of the clones; where checked against another copy, unresolved V genes explain under half of the gap, and the rest is unexplained. For this sample the table gives roughly 130,000 clones, of which about 93% were detected only once. Clones ranked in the top ten supply 2% to 2.5% of the sample. The sample consisted of blood. The receptors stem from a man between 18 and 29 years old in good health.

This chain joins TRBV5-4 and TRBJ2-2; 10 bases are shared with TRBD1. V gave up 0 bases and J gave up 4 bases; unmatched junction bases: 6. The CDR3 has 17 residues. Germline CDR1 reads SGHNT; CDR2 reads YYREEE (reference sequence). The CDR3 bases are TGTGCCAGCAGCTTGGGGGGACAGGGGAAGGGCACCGGGGAGCTGTTTTTT. This sequence encodes CASSLGGQGKGTGELFF.

This rearrangement joins TRBV5-4 to TRBJ1-4; 9 bases are shared with TRBD1. The J segment lost 6 bases and the V segment lost 4 bases, leaving 4 bases of the junction unmatched. CDR3 length: 14 residues. The germline V gene encodes CDR1 SGHNT and CDR2 YYREEE (reference sequence). The CDR3 region has the DNA TGTGCCAGCAGCCCCGGGACAGGGTATGAAAAACTGTTTTTT. It specifies CASSPGTGYEKLFF. The variable domain in full, with the rest retrieved from reference TRBV5-4 and TRBJ1-4, is ETGVTQSPTHLIKTRGQQVTLRCSSQSGHNTVSWYQQALGQGPQFIFQYYREEENGRGNFPPRFSGLQFPNYSSELNVNALELDDSALYLCASSPGTGYEKLFFGSGTQLSVL.

The chain recombines TRBV28 with TRBJ1-2, with 7 bases aligning to TRBD1. This CDR3 is built from 12 residues. Germline assignment: CDR1 MDHEN and CDR2 SYDVKM. V shed 8 bases and J 4 bases; nucleotides not matched to a gene: 4. The CDR3: CASGNRGYGYTF. The CDR3, as DNA: TGTGCCAGCGGCAACAGGGGCTATGGCTACACCTTC.

This rearrangement joins TRBV3-1 (or the pseudogene TRBV3-2) to TRBJ1-4; perhaps TRBD1 as D (6 bases). V lost 4 bases, J lost 14 bases, and 17 bases lay in between. Germline V lookup: CDR1 LGHDT, CDR2 YNNKEL (reference sequence). The CDR3 is 13 residues long. The CDR3 nucleotides are TGTGCCAGCAGCCCCCCCAAGGGGGGCGGGCTGTTTTTT. This encodes CASSPPKGGGLFF.

The CDR3 region has the DNA TGTGCCAGCAGCAAAGAGGGTCGCGAAAAACTGTTTTTT. It codes for CASSKEGREKLFF. The V gene is TRBV21-1, the J gene TRBJ1-4. TRBV21-1 is marked as a pseudogene. CDR3 length: 13 residues.

The V call is TRBV5-4, the J call TRBJ2-7; 7 positions match TRBD2. This CDR3 is built from 18 residues. After removal of 4 bases from V and 5 bases from J, the junction contained 21 bases not matched to a gene. The germline gives CDR1 SGHNT, CDR2 YYREEE (reference sequence). The CDR3 nucleotides read TGTGCCAGCAGCCGAGGAGAGAGGGCAGGCGGGAGTACGAACGAGCAGTACGTC. It codes for CASSRGERAGGSTNEQYV.

This chain joins TRBV9 and TRBJ2-2; tentative D call: TRBD1 (6 bases). This CDR3 is built from 15 residues. V lost 2 bases to trimming and J lost 5 bases, with 13 bases between them. The V gene's germline CDR1 is SGDLS and CDR2 YYNGEE. The DNA of the CDR3 is TGTGCCAGCAGCGTTGAAGGGGGTAGGACCGGGGAGCTGTTTTTT. Translation: CASSVEGGRTGELFF.

This clone turned up a few times. The J gene is TRBJ1-5, the V gene TRBV2, with 8 bases identical to TRBD1. Trimming removed 9 bases from V and 11 bases from J; junction bases left unmatched: 12. The CDR3 covers 13 residues. Germline V gene data show CDR1 as SNHLY and CDR2 as FYNNEI. The CDR3 DNA reads TGTGCCAGTCAGGGACAGGATGCCTTGTCCCAGCATTTT. Amino acids: CASQGQDALSQHF.

This chain joins TRBV5-5 and TRBJ2-7; a possible D gene is TRBD1 (5 bases). CDR3 length equals 16 residues. V was trimmed by 0 bases and J by 5 bases, leaving 18 bases between them. Germline loops: CDR1 SGHKS, CDR2 YYEKEE (reference sequence). For the CDR3, the DNA is TGTGCCAGCAGCTTGGGGGTAGGGGCAGGTGGCGACGAGCAGTACTTC. This codes for CASSLGVGAGGDEQYF.